This passage covers 31 T cell receptor beta chains from one sample sequenced in a study of T-cell memory formation after mild COVID-19. Each CDR3 protein is one row after TCRdb ran MiXCR on the 5' RACE reads. Seen here are 500,000 to 550,000 distinct CDR3 sequences, around 21% observed once, and the top ten hold under 15%. Material for sequencing was PBMCs or a T cell subset sorted from them (not recorded which). The receptor source for this set is an adult woman who had mild COVID-19 (a few samples of this study predate the infection). Cell type and time point are not known.

The table lists this clonotype with a few counts. The rearrangement joins TRBV6-6 to TRBJ1-4; TRBD1 aligns across 7 bases. The germline CDR1 and CDR2 sequences are MNHNY and SVGAGI (reference sequence). After removal of 6 bases from V and 6 bases from J, the junction contained 4 bases not matched to a gene. The CDR3 runs 13 residues. The CDR3 DNA is TGTGCCAGCAGACAGGGGTGGGATGAAAAACTGTTTTTT. Translated, it gives CASRQGWDEKLFF.

The gene calls are TRBV7-9 and TRBJ2-3; D may be TRBD2 (5 bases). Germline V gene sequence: CDR1 SEHNR, CDR2 FQNEAQ (reference sequence). CDR3 length equals 12 residues. Trimming pared 5 bases from V and 5 bases from J, leaving 8 bases between. The CDR3 bases are TGTGCCAGCAGCAACGAGGGAGATACGCAGTATTTT. Its translation: CASSNEGDTQYF.

The rearrangement joins TRBV3-1 to TRBJ1-1; D perhaps matches TRBD1 (6 bases). Germline assignment: CDR1 LGHDT and CDR2 YNNKEL (reference sequence). V was pared by 4 bases and J by 4 bases, with 16 bases between. The CDR3 contains 15 residues. CDR3 sequence: CASSLGAGAGTEAFF. CDR3 DNA: TGTGCCAGCAGCCTGGGTGCAGGGGCCGGCACTGAAGCTTTCTTT. Drawing the rest from reference TRBV3-1 and TRBJ1-1, the complete variable domain is DTAVSQTPKYLVTQMGNDKSIKCEQNLGHDTMYWYKQDSKKFLKIMFSYNNKELIINETVPNRFSPKSPDKAHLNLHINSLELGDSAVYFCASSLGAGAGTEAFFGQGTRLTVV.

This clonotype came up a few times. V is TRBV20-1 and J is TRBJ2-7; D uncertain. The CDR3 has 14 residues. Trimming removed 5 bases from V and 2 bases from J, with 16 bases in between. Germline-derived CDR1 and CDR2 are DFQATT and SNEGSKA (reference sequence). This chain's CDR3 is CSAGDKKLTYEQYF. The CDR3 DNA sequence: TGCAGTGCTGGCGACAAGAAGCTTACCTACGAGCAGTACTTC.

This clonotype appeared many times. This chain joins TRBV4-2 and TRBJ2-7; possibly TRBD1 for D (6 bases). CDR3 size: 15 residues. From germline, CDR1 is LGHNA and CDR2 YNFKEQ. Trimming shortened V by 1 base and J by 2 bases, and 12 bases separated the two germline ends. The CDR3 sequence is CASSQVVQGPYEQYF. CDR3 sequence (DNA): TGTGCCAGCAGCCAAGTCGTACAGGGTCCCTACGAGCAGTACTTC.

This sequence joins TRBV20-1 and TRBJ1-2, with a possible D match to TRBD1 (5 bases). CDR3 length: 13 residues. The germline gives CDR1 DFQATT, CDR2 SNEGSKA (reference sequence). V dropped 3 bases and J dropped 8 bases, with 16 bases sitting between them. The CDR3 is CSARLPGTGGYTF. In nucleotides, the CDR3 is TGCAGTGCTAGGCTCCCCGGGACCGGGGGCTACACCTTC.

This clonotype has a count of ten or more. The chain couples TRBV12-3 or TRBV12-4 to TRBJ2-2; 9 bases fit TRBD1. Trimming took 3 bases from V and 4 from J; bases not matched to a gene: 9. CDR3 length: 17 residues. CDR3 sequence: CASSLPSGQGGTGELFF. CDR3 DNA: TGTGCCAGCAGTTTGCCCTCGGGACAGGGTGGCACCGGGGAGCTGTTTTTT.

The genes are TRBV4-2 and TRBJ2-7; 9 positions agree with TRBD2. The V gene's germline CDR1 is LGHNA and CDR2 YNFKEQ. The CDR3 has 17 residues. Losses at the gene ends were 3 bases for V and 3 bases for J; bases not matched to a gene: 12. CDR3 bases: TGTGCCAGCAGCCACGGAACCGGGACTAGCTTGAGCTACGAGCAGTACTTC. It encodes CASSHGTGTSLSYEQYF.

This clonotype has only a few counts. The chain links TRBV9 to TRBJ1-4; D gene uncertain. The length of the CDR3 is 14 residues. Germline loops: CDR1 SGDLS, CDR2 YYNGEE. V lost 0 bases and J 6 bases, leaving 9 bases between the germline ends. This CDR3 is CASSVGGFDEKLFF. CDR3 coding DNA: TGTGCCAGCAGCGTAGGAGGGTTCGATGAAAAACTGTTTTTT.

This clonotype was seen a handful of times. V gene TRBV6-6 combines with J gene TRBJ2-3; 8 bases match TRBD1. Losses at the gene ends were 5 bases for V and 4 bases for J; bases not matched to a gene: 11. Per the germline V gene, CDR1 is MNHNY and CDR2 is SVGAGI (reference sequence). The CDR3 covers 16 residues. The CDR3 protein is CASSPIYLDRADTQYF. For the CDR3, the DNA is TGTGCCAGCAGTCCCATTTATCTGGACAGGGCAGATACGCAGTATTTT.

The chain is built from TRBV4-3 and TRBJ1-1; D is perhaps TRBD1 (5 bases). The CDR3 sequence is 14 residues long. V gave up 0 bases and J gave up 11 bases, with 16 bases separating them. Germline V lookup: CDR1 LGHNA, CDR2 YSLEER. In DNA, the CDR3 is TGCGCCAGCAGCCAAGATCTGGGGGGACCCGAGGCTTTCTTT. This translates into CASSQDLGGPEAFF.

This clonotype was observed a few times. J is TRBJ2-2 and V is TRBV9; tentatively, D is TRBD2 (5 bases). The CDR3 has 15 residues. Germline V gene data show CDR1 as SGDLS and CDR2 as YYNGEE. V was pared by 4 bases and J by 6 bases, with 16 bases between. CDR3 coding DNA: TGTGCCAGCAGCCTCGCCGGGGTAGAGGCCGGGGAGCTGTTTTTT. Protein sequence: CASSLAGVEAGELFF.

This clonotype has only a few counts. V usage is TRBV5-4 and J usage is TRBJ2-7; D possibly corresponds to TRBD1 (7 bases). V dropped 0 bases and J dropped 2 bases, with 18 bases sitting between them. Germline V gene data show CDR1 as SGHNT and CDR2 as YYREEE (reference sequence). The CDR3 has 17 residues. The CDR3 loop reads CASSLAEGGQIPYEQYF. The CDR3 DNA sequence: TGTGCCAGCAGCTTGGCAGAGGGGGGACAGATACCCTACGAGCAGTACTTC.

This clonotype came up a few times. The V call is TRBV11-2, the J call TRBJ2-5, with 8 bases matching TRBD1. V shed 2 bases and J 1 base; nucleotides not matched to a gene: 12. The length of the CDR3 is 18 residues. CDR1 SGHAT and CDR2 FQNNGV come from the germline V gene. CDR3 DNA: TGTGCCAGCAGCTTACCGACCGTACAGGGGGAGAGCCAAGAGACCCAGTACTTC. This sequence encodes CASSLPTVQGESQETQYF.

In its sample, this clonotype was seen a few times. V and J are TRBV6-2 or TRBV6-3 and TRBJ2-7, with a tentative D call TRBD2 (5 bases). Germline V gene lookup returns CDR1 MNHEY and CDR2 SVGEGT. Trimming removed 0 bases at V and 3 bases at J, with 9 bases between. This CDR3 contains 14 residues. The CDR3 sequence: CASSYSSDHYEQYF. The CDR3 DNA reads as TGTGCCAGCAGTTACTCTAGCGACCACTACGAGCAGTACTTC.

This clonotype has more than one count but fewer than ten. The rearrangement links TRBV2 to TRBJ2-5, with 7 bases matching TRBD1. With 8 bases clipped from V and 9 bases from J, the junction kept 9 bases outside the gene matches. Per germline, CDR1 SNHLY and CDR2 FYNNEI. The CDR3 sequence is 12 residues long. CDR3 in amino acids: CASAGTANAQYF. The CDR3 DNA is TGTGCCAGCGCCGGGACAGCGAATGCCCAGTACTTC.

This clonotype has more than one count but fewer than ten. The chain has TRBV9 and TRBJ2-5, with TRBD1 matching over 7 bases. Germline values: CDR1 SGDLS, CDR2 YYNGEE. CDR3 size: 15 residues. The V segment lost 0 bases and the J segment 2 bases; nucleotides outside the gene matches: 4. Written as DNA, the CDR3 is TGTGCCAGCAGCGTAGCCGGGACAGAGCAAGAGACCCAGTACTTC. Protein sequence: CASSVAGTEQETQYF.

This clonotype has only a few counts. The CDR3, as DNA: TGTGCCAGCAACAGCGGGGGGCAGACCCGAAACATTCAGTACTTC. Translating gives CASNSGGQTRNIQYF. The chain links TRBV6-1 to TRBJ2-4; 9 nucleotides agree with TRBD2. Germline CDR1 MNHNS, CDR2 SASEGT. With V trimmed by 7 bases and J by 6 bases, 10 bases remained unmatched. The CDR3 is made up of 15 amino acids.

This clonotype was observed a few times. The V gene is TRBV6-6, the J gene TRBJ2-2, with D perhaps TRBD2 (6 bases). This CDR3 has 12 amino acids. V shed 0 bases and J shed 16 bases, with 12 bases lying between them. Germline lookup yields CDR1 MNHNY and CDR2 SVGAGI (reference sequence). The CDR3 protein is CASSYSRRGEFF. CDR3 DNA sequence: TGTGCCAGCAGTTACTCCCGGCGGGGAGAGTTTTTT.

The gene calls are TRBV7-2 and TRBJ1-6; TRBD1 aligns across 7 bases. The CDR3 consists of 15 residues. The germline CDR1 and CDR2 sequences are SGHTA and FQGNSA. V was pared by 6 bases and J by 9 bases, with 11 bases of the junction left unmatched. The CDR3 DNA reads TGTGCCAGCAGAGCGGCAGGGGGGGAGAGTTCACCCCTCCACTTT. Encoded protein: CASRAAGGESSPLHF.

This clonotype was recorded many times. V usage is TRBV29-1 and J usage is TRBJ2-3; D gene uncertain. V lost 4 bases and J 0 bases, leaving 8 bases between the germline ends. This CDR3 spans 13 amino acids. The germline V gene encodes CDR1 SQVTM and CDR2 ANQGSEA. As DNA, the CDR3 is TGCAGCGTTGGTTTCCTCAGCACAGATACGCAGTATTTT. Its translation: CSVGFLSTDTQYF.

This clonotype was detected only a few times. The rearrangement joins TRBV29-1 to TRBJ1-5; D gene ambiguous. The CDR3 sequence is 15 residues long. The V gene's germline CDR1 is SQVTM and CDR2 ANQGSEA. V lost 4 bases, J lost 1 base, and 14 bases lay in between. This CDR3 is CSVVWVSPSNQPQHF. In nucleotides, the CDR3 is TGCAGCGTTGTGTGGGTCAGCCCCAGCAATCAGCCCCAGCATTTT.

This clonotype was found many times. The chain employs TRBV3-1 and TRBJ2-6; 8 nucleotides agree with TRBD1. The CDR3 is 16 residues long. The junction had 3 bases not matched to a gene; V was cut back by 2 bases and J by 3 bases. Germline V gene data show CDR1 as LGHDT and CDR2 as YNNKEL (reference sequence). CDR3 DNA: TGTGCCAGCAGCCAACCAGGGGGCTTTGGGGCCAACGTCCTGACTTTC. Translated, it gives CASSQPGGFGANVLTF.

J is TRBJ1-5 and V is TRBV12-5, with 11 bases identical to TRBD1. CDR3 length: 17 residues. The V segment lost 5 bases and the J segment 0 bases; nucleotides outside the gene matches: 6. In germline, CDR1 is LGHNT, CDR2 FRNRAP. The CDR3 loop is CASGRGQGDYSNQPQHF. The CDR3 DNA is TGTGCTAGTGGTAGGGGACAGGGGGATTATAGCAATCAGCCCCAGCATTTT.

V and J are TRBV15 and TRBJ2-2, with 7 bases identical to TRBD1. Germline values: CDR1 LNHNV, CDR2 YYDKDF (reference sequence). The CDR3 has 17 residues. Germline trimming cut 3 bases from V and 6 bases from J; bases unmatched to any gene: 13. CDR3 sequence: CATSRAIDRVGAGELFF. As DNA, the CDR3 is TGTGCCACCAGCAGGGCCATCGACAGGGTTGGTGCCGGGGAGCTGTTTTTT.

The chain combines TRBV18 with TRBJ1-6; 10 positions match TRBD1. The CDR3 extends over 14 amino acids. Germline-derived CDR1 and CDR2 are KGHSH and LQKENI. Trimming took 6 bases from V and 9 from J; bases not matched to a gene: 5. This chain's CDR3 is CASSGTGDGSPLHF. In DNA form, the CDR3 reads TGTGCCAGCTCCGGGACAGGGGACGGTTCACCCCTCCACTTT.

The count of this clonotype is one. The chain carries TRBV7-6 and TRBJ1-2; 9 bases map to TRBD1. The CDR3 spans 16 residues. Trimming at V came to 5 bases and at J to 5 bases, leaving 12 bases not matched to a gene. CDR1 and CDR2 (germline): SGHVS, FNYEAQ. CDR3 coding DNA: TGTGCCAGCAGCCCTAGCCCCGGACAGGGGACATATGGCTACACCTTC. It yields the protein CASSPSPGQGTYGYTF.

This clonotype was seen only a few times. The J gene is TRBJ1-6, the V gene TRBV7-2; TRBD1 might be the D (6 bases). The CDR3 has 15 residues. CDR1 and CDR2 from the germline V gene are SGHTA and FQGNSA. V lost 3 bases and J lost 7, with 13 bases in between. Here the CDR3 reads CASSFFQGSNSPLHF. The CDR3 DNA reads as TGTGCCAGCAGCTTTTTTCAGGGGTCCAATTCACCCCTCCACTTT.

The V and J genes are TRBV12-3 or TRBV12-4 and TRBJ1-1; TRBD1 agrees at 7 bases. After removal of 6 bases from V and 5 bases from J, the junction contained 9 bases not matched to a gene. This CDR3 has 14 residues. CDR3 region: CASRPGGLATEAFF. CDR3 bases: TGTGCCAGCAGGCCAGGGGGGTTGGCAACTGAAGCTTTCTTT.

This clonotype showed up just a few times. The V call is TRBV14, the J call TRBJ2-1, with 10 bases aligning to TRBD2. V was clipped by 5 bases and J by 7 bases; unmatched bases: 14. Per the germline V gene, CDR1 is SGHDN and CDR2 is FVKESK. The CDR3 loop spans 17 amino acids. CDR3 sequence: CASSRISGGRLLNEQFF. The CDR3 DNA sequence: TGTGCCAGCAGCAGAATTAGCGGGGGGCGTCTGTTAAATGAGCAGTTCTTC.

V usage is TRBV12-3 or TRBV12-4 and J usage is TRBJ2-7; D gene unclear. The CDR3 is 14 residues long. Trimming pared 4 bases from V and 3 bases from J, leaving 13 bases between. The CDR3 spells CASSSPPSHYEQYF. The CDR3 coding sequence is TGTGCCAGCAGTTCCCCACCTTCACACTACGAGCAGTACTTC.